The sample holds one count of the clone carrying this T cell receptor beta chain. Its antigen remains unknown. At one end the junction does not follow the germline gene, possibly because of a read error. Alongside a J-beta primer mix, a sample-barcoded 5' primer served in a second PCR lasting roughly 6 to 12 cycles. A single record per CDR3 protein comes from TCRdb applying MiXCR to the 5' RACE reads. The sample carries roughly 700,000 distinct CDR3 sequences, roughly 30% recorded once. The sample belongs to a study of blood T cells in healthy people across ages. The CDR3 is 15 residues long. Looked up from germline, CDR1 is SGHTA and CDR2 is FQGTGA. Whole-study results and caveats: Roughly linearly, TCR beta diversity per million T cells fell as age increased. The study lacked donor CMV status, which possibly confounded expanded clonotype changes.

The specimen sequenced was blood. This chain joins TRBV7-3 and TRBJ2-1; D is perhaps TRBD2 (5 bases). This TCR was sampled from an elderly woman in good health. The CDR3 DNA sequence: TGTACCAGCAGCTTATCCGGAGGCTCCTACAATGAGCAGTTCTTC. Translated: CTSSLSGGSYNEQFF.